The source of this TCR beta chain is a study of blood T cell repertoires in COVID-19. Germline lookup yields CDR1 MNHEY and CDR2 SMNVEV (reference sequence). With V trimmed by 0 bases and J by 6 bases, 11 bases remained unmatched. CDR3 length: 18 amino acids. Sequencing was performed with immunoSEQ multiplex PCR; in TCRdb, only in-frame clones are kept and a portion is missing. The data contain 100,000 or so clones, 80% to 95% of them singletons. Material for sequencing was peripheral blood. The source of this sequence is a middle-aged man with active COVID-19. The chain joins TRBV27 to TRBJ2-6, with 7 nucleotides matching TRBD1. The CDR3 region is CASSLSRRGGWEANVLTF. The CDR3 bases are TGTGCCAGCAGTTTATCGAGAAGAGGGGGCTGGGAGGCCAACGTCCTGACTTTC.